One and the same sample provided the 32 T cell receptor beta chains below, sequenced in a study of beta chain features in type 1 diabetes. cDNA synthesis used the whole RNA isolate, giving expressed TCRB sequences. Produced via immunoSEQ multiplex PCR; TCRdb's table is partial and in-frame only. This sample has 330,000 or so clones, with less than 20% found just once. Material: naive CD4+ T cells from blood. These receptors all come from a woman younger than 35 in good health.

This clone was counted only a few times. The chain carries TRBV6-6 and TRBJ2-5, with 11 bases fitting TRBD1. CDR3 size: 14 residues. Germline CDR1 and CDR2: MNHNY and SVGAGI (reference sequence). Losses at the gene ends were 5 bases for V and 4 bases for J; bases not matched to a gene: 3. The CDR3 protein is CASSRGQGVETQYF. DNA for the CDR3: TGTGCCAGCAGTCGGGGACAGGGGGTAGAGACCCAGTACTTC.

In this sample, this clone turned up a few times. CDR3 DNA: TGTGCCAGCAGCCGGGGGTTCTCTGGGGCCAACGTCCTGACTTTC. Its translation is CASSRGFSGANVLTF. This chain links TRBV5-5 with TRBJ2-6, with D perhaps TRBD2 (6 bases). CDR3 length: 15 amino acids. V lost 4 bases and J 0 bases, leaving 8 bases between the germline ends. The germline V gene has CDR1 SGHKS and CDR2 YYEKEE (reference sequence).

This chain joins TRBV30 and TRBJ2-1; D possibly corresponds to TRBD1 (6 bases). CDR1 is GTSNPN and CDR2 is SVGIG in the germline V gene (reference sequence). The CDR3 runs to 13 residues. V lost 3 bases and J lost 9, with 15 bases in between. The CDR3 protein is CAWSPGQGLEQFF. The CDR3 DNA reads TGTGCCTGGAGCCCCGGGCAGGGGCTTGAGCAGTTCTTC.

The gene calls are TRBV7-6 and TRBJ2-1, with D tentatively TRBD2 (5 bases). V was shortened by 0 bases and J by 1 base, with 10 bases between the two germline ends. CDR1 SGHVS and CDR2 FNYEAQ come from the germline V gene. The CDR3 sequence is 16 residues long. The CDR3 sequence is CASSLAYAGSYNEQFF. As DNA, the CDR3 is TGTGCCAGCAGCTTAGCGTACGCGGGTTCCTACAATGAGCAGTTCTTC.

CDR3: CASSRTTLTGSDTQYF. The CDR3, as DNA: TGTGCCAGCTCACGCACCACCCTTACGGGGTCAGATACGCAGTATTTT. The chain joins TRBV18 to TRBJ2-3, with D perhaps TRBD2 (5 bases). The CDR3 spans 16 residues. The germline gives CDR1 KGHSH, CDR2 LQKENI. With 4 bases removed from V and 4 bases from J, the gap between germline ends came to 18 bases.

The chain joins TRBV18 to TRBJ1-1; 8 nucleotides line up with TRBD1. The CDR3 is 15 amino acids. The germline CDR1 and CDR2 sequences are KGHSH and LQKENI. Trimming took 4 bases from V and 1 from J; bases not matched to a gene: 5. CDR3 sequence: CASSREGQENTEAFF. The CDR3 nucleotides are TGTGCCAGCTCACGGGAGGGACAGGAGAACACTGAAGCTTTCTTT.

The table lists this clone with a few counts. The chain couples TRBV9 to TRBJ2-6; D call uncertain. The CDR3 sequence is 15 residues long. Trimming cost V 0 bases and J 2 bases, with 6 bases left between them. Germline V gives CDR1 SGDLS, CDR2 YYNGEE. Here the CDR3 reads CASSVVHAGANVLTF. CDR3 sequence (DNA): TGTGCCAGCAGCGTAGTCCATGCTGGGGCCAACGTCCTGACTTTC.

V gene TRBV25-1 combines with J gene TRBJ1-2, with TRBD1 matching over 8 bases. Looked up from germline, CDR1 is MGHDK and CDR2 is SYGVNS. The CDR3 is 18 amino acids. V lost 2 bases, J lost 4 bases, and 15 bases stayed unmatched. The DNA of the CDR3 is TGTGCCAGCAGTGAACGGGGGGCAGGGGGCATGAGGGGCTATGGCTACACCTTC. Its translation: CASSERGAGGMRGYGYTF.

The chain employs TRBV9 and TRBJ2-2; D unresolved. V was pared by 3 bases and J by 5 bases, with 14 bases between. The CDR3 contains 15 residues. CDR1 is SGDLS and CDR2 is YYNGEE in the germline V gene. CDR3 loop: CASSGYPSGTGELFF. As DNA, the CDR3 is TGTGCCAGCAGCGGATACCCCTCGGGTACCGGGGAGCTGTTTTTT.

This sequence joins TRBV9 and TRBJ2-1; D remains ambiguous. The V gene lost 1 base and the J gene lost 2 bases, with 13 bases spanning the gap. The CDR3 is made up of 16 amino acids. Germline V lookup: CDR1 SGDLS, CDR2 YYNGEE. CDR3 sequence reads: CASSVRGSLPYNEQFF. DNA for the CDR3: TGTGCCAGCAGCGTAAGAGGAAGTCTGCCCTACAATGAGCAGTTCTTC.

There are a few counts of this clone. The V call is TRBV7-3, the J call TRBJ2-5; possible D gene TRBD1, 5 bases. CDR1 and CDR2 from the germline V gene are SGHTA and FQGTGA. Trimming removed 3 bases from V and 1 base from J, with 9 bases in between. This CDR3 region has 14 residues. CDR3 in amino acids: CASSLVRVQETQYF. The CDR3 DNA sequence: TGTGCCAGCAGCTTGGTCAGGGTCCAAGAGACCCAGTACTTC.

V usage is TRBV30 and J usage is TRBJ2-3, with D perhaps matching TRBD2 (7 bases). Trimming pared 0 bases from V and 5 bases from J, leaving 12 bases between. CDR1 is GTSNPN and CDR2 is SVGIG in the germline V gene (reference sequence). The CDR3 is made up of 14 amino acids. The CDR3 protein is CAWSVGGAVDTQYF. The CDR3 DNA follows: TGTGCCTGGAGTGTAGGGGGGGCCGTAGATACGCAGTATTTT.

The genes are TRBV14 and TRBJ2-3; 10 positions agree with TRBD2. Trimming cost V 6 bases and J 8 bases; bases outside gene matches: 11. CDR3 length: 15 residues. In germline, CDR1 is SGHDN, CDR2 FVKESK. The CDR3 loop reads CASSRTSGVSGTQYF. CDR3 DNA sequence: TGTGCCAGCAGTCGGACTAGCGGTGTCAGTGGTACGCAGTATTTT.

This clone was seen more than once but under ten times. The chain carries TRBV29-1 and TRBJ2-1; 8 bases match TRBD2. With 6 bases clipped from V and 0 bases from J, the junction kept 4 bases outside the gene matches. CDR3 length equals 14 residues. Germline loops: CDR1 SQVTM, CDR2 ANQGSEA. The CDR3 spells CSVAGTSSYNEQFF. The CDR3 bases are TGCAGCGTCGCTGGGACTAGCTCCTACAATGAGCAGTTCTTC.

This clone has a handful of counts. V usage is TRBV7-2 and J usage is TRBJ1-6, with a weak D call TRBD1 (6 bases). The germline V gene encodes CDR1 SGHTA and CDR2 FQGNSA. V was trimmed by 0 bases and J by 8 bases, leaving 17 bases between them. The CDR3 contains 17 residues. CDR3 region: CASSLAPPGVNHSPLHF. Written as DNA, the CDR3 is TGTGCCAGCAGCTTAGCGCCTCCAGGGGTAAACCATTCACCCCTCCACTTT. The entire variable domain, with the rest obtained from reference TRBV7-2 and TRBJ1-6, is as follows: GAGVSQSPSNKVTEKGKDVELRCDPISGHTALYWYRQSLGQGLEFLIYFQGNSAPDKSGLPSDRFSAERTGGSVSTLTIQRTQQEDSAVYLCASSLAPPGVNHSPLHFGNGTRLTVT.

This clone has just a few counts. The V call is TRBV30, the J call TRBJ2-5; the match to TRBD2 covers 7 bases. The CDR3 totals 13 residues. Trimming at V came to 2 bases and at J to 13 bases, leaving 13 bases not matched to a gene. Germline V lookup: CDR1 GTSNPN, CDR2 SVGIG (reference sequence). Here the CDR3 DNA reads TGTGCCTGGAGTCCCCAAGGGGTAACGGGGGGGTACTTC. Translated: CAWSPQGVTGGYF. The full variable domain, its missing parts supplied by reference TRBV30 and TRBJ2-5, is SQTIHQWPATLVQPVGSPLSLECTVEGTSNPNLYWYRQAAGRGLQLLFYSVGIGQISSEVPQNLSASRPQDRQFILSSKKLLLSDSGFYLCAWSPQGVTGGYFGPGTRLLVL.

This chain links TRBV20-1 with TRBJ2-1, with D possibly being TRBD2 (6 bases). The ends were cut back, 5 bases at V and 8 bases at J, with 10 bases in the middle. CDR1 is DFQATT and CDR2 is SNEGSKA in the germline V gene (reference sequence). This CDR3 is 11 amino acids long. As DNA, the CDR3 is TGCAGTGCTTCGAAGCGGGATGAGCAGTTCTTC. Protein: CSASKRDEQFF.

This clone was detected only a few times. The rearrangement uses TRBV2 and TRBJ2-5, with D perhaps matching TRBD2 (6 bases). Trimming shortened V by 5 bases and J by 3 bases, and 13 bases separated the two germline ends. Germline V gene data show CDR1 as SNHLY and CDR2 as FYNNEI. CDR3 length: 14 residues. The CDR3 bases are TGTGCCAGCAGTACCGGGACGGGAGAAGAGACCCAGTACTTC. Translating gives CASSTGTGEETQYF.

CDR3 sequence (DNA): TGCAGCGTTGCCCTGACAGTGACAGATACGCAGTATTTT. Translating it yields CSVALTVTDTQYF. J is TRBJ2-3 and V is TRBV29-1; D may be TRBD1 (5 bases). There are 13 residues in the CDR3. With 4 bases removed from V and 3 bases from J, the gap between germline ends came to 11 bases. Germline V gene sequence: CDR1 SQVTM, CDR2 ANQGSEA.

This clone occurred a few times. The chain recombines TRBV6-5 with TRBJ1-6; 7 bases match TRBD1. CDR3 length: 16 residues. Per germline, CDR1 MNHEY and CDR2 SVGAGI. V dropped 2 bases and J dropped 8; count of bases not matched to a gene: 9. The CDR3 nucleotides read TGTGCCAGCAGTTACCCCAGGGCAGGGGGTCATTCACCCCTCCACTTT. Protein: CASSYPRAGGHSPLHF.

This clone was counted between two and nine times. The V call is TRBV6-5, the J call TRBJ2-7, with D unresolved. The CDR3 spans 15 residues. V gave up 2 bases and J gave up 7 bases, with 18 bases separating them. The V gene's germline CDR1 is MNHEY and CDR2 SVGAGI. CDR3 protein: CASSYRPPRSNEQYF. Here the CDR3 DNA reads TGTGCCAGCAGTTACCGGCCGCCTAGAAGTAATGAGCAGTACTTC.

This sequence joins TRBV2 and TRBJ1-4, with D possibly matching TRBD1 (5 bases). V was pared by 6 bases and J by 5 bases, with 13 bases between. This CDR3 has 14 amino acids. The germline gives CDR1 SNHLY, CDR2 FYNNEI. The CDR3 DNA sequence: TGTGCCAGCAGGACAACGGGGGGGAATGAAAAACTGTTTTTT. Translation: CASRTTGGNEKLFF.

The rearrangement uses TRBV5-1 and TRBJ1-2; D is uncertain. Between the trimmed V and J ends, which lost 4 bases and 4 bases, there was a span of 11 bases. Germline lookup yields CDR1 SGHRS and CDR2 YFSETQ. The CDR3 spans 13 residues. The CDR3: CASSPSSVYGYTF. In DNA, the CDR3 is TGCGCCAGCAGCCCCAGTAGCGTCTATGGCTACACCTTC.

The V and J genes are TRBV20-1 and TRBJ2-7, with D perhaps TRBD2 (5 bases). The CDR3 length is 11 residues. Germline CDR1 and CDR2: DFQATT and SNEGSKA (reference sequence). Trimming cost V 1 base and J 5 bases, with 6 bases left between them. CDR3 sequence reads: CSARVGNEQYF. CDR3 DNA sequence: TGCAGTGCTAGAGTCGGGAACGAGCAGTACTTC.

The chain is built from TRBV20-1 and TRBJ2-1, with a possible D match to TRBD2 (5 bases). The CDR3 spans 11 residues. Germline-derived CDR1 and CDR2 are DFQATT and SNEGSKA (reference sequence). V was shortened by 3 bases and J by 11 bases, with 11 bases between the two germline ends. CDR3 sequence (DNA): TGCAGTGCTAGGAGGGCTCCTCAGCAGTTCTTC. It is translated as CSARRAPQQFF.

The V gene is TRBV30, the J gene TRBJ1-1, with D possibly being TRBD1 (6 bases). The CDR3 loop spans 13 amino acids. CDR1 is GTSNPN and CDR2 is SVGIG in the germline V gene (reference sequence). The V gene lost 0 bases and the J gene lost 4 bases, with 9 bases spanning the gap. The CDR3 loop is CAWSVRGATEAFF. Here the CDR3 DNA reads TGTGCCTGGAGTGTACGGGGGGCCACTGAAGCTTTCTTT.

The V call is TRBV10-3, the J call TRBJ1-6; 9 bases map to TRBD1. The CDR3 has 14 amino acids. The germline V gene has CDR1 ENHRY and CDR2 SYGVKD. V lost 5 bases to trimming and J lost 10 bases; unmatched junction nucleotides: 6. Here the CDR3 reads CAISFRDRDSPLHF. Here the CDR3 DNA reads TGTGCCATCAGTTTCCGGGACAGGGACTCACCCCTCCACTTT.

V is TRBV19 and J is TRBJ2-3, with 9 bases aligning to TRBD2. This CDR3 has 14 residues. Germline V gene lookup returns CDR1 LNHDA and CDR2 SQIVND (reference sequence). V trimming: 7 bases; J trimming: 3 bases; junction bases outside the gene matches: 5. CDR3 residues: CASTMTSGTDTQYF. The CDR3 DNA follows: TGTGCCAGTACCATGACTAGCGGAACAGATACGCAGTATTTT.

The V gene is TRBV5-1, the J gene TRBJ2-3, with D tentatively TRBD1 (5 bases). V gave up 2 bases and J gave up 5 bases, with 12 bases separating them. Germline V CDR1 and CDR2: SGHRS, YFSETQ. The CDR3 extends over 14 amino acids. Written as DNA, the CDR3 is TGCGCCAGCAGCTTCAGACAGACCCAAGATACGCAGTATTTT. Its protein product is CASSFRQTQDTQYF.

This clone was detected only a few times. The chain recombines TRBV6-4 with TRBJ2-3, with 9 bases fitting TRBD2. The CDR3 is made up of 16 amino acids. Germline V gene data show CDR1 as MRHNA and CDR2 as SNTAGT. J lost 4 bases, V lost 0 bases, and 5 bases had no gene match. CDR3 sequence (DNA): TGTGCCAGCAGTGACTCGAGTAGCGGGGGCGCAGATACGCAGTATTTT. This codes for CASSDSSSGGADTQYF.

The chain links TRBV5-5 to TRBJ2-2; D is undetermined. The CDR3 loop spans 12 amino acids. In germline, CDR1 is SGHKS, CDR2 YYEKEE (reference sequence). The V end lost 5 bases, the J end lost 2 bases, and 4 bases lay between the germline ends. The CDR3 bases are TGTGCCAGCAGGTATAACACCGGGGAGCTGTTTTTT. This translates into CASRYNTGELFF.

Details on this clone: Other nucleotide sequences from this sample produce the same CDR3. In DNA, the CDR3 is TGTGCTTCGCACAGGGGAAGTTGGACTGAAGCTTTCTTT. Encoded protein: CASHRGSWTEAFF. This rearrangement joins TRBV30 to TRBJ1-1; 7 bases map to TRBD1. The CDR3 is made up of 13 amino acids. Germline-derived CDR1 and CDR2 are GTSNPN and SVGIG (reference sequence).